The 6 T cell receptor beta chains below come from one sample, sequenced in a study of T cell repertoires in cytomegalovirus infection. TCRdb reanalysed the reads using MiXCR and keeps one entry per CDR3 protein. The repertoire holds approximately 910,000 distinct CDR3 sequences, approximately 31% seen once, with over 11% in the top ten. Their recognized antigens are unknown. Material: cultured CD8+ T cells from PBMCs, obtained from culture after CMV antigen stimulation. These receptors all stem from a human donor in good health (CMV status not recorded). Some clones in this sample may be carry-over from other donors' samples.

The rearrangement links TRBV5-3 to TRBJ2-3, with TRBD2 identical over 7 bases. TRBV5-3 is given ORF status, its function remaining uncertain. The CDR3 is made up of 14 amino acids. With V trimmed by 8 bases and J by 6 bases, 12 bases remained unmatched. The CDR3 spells CASGEAGERDTQYF. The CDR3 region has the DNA TGTGCCAGCGGGGAGGCGGGGGAGAGGGATACGCAGTATTTT.

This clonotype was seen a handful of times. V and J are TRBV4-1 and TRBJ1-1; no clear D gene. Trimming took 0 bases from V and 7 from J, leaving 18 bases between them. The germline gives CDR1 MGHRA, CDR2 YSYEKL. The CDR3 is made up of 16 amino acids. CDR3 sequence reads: CASSQEGRYGLVEAFF. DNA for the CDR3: TGCGCCAGCAGCCAAGAAGGACGGTATGGCTTGGTTGAAGCTTTCTTT.

The CDR3 spells CASSSGTTEGEQYF. CDR3 DNA: TGCGCCAGCAGCTCCGGGACAACCGAGGGGGAGCAGTACTTC. The rearrangement joins TRBV5-1 to TRBJ2-7, with D possibly TRBD1 on 6 matching bases. Germline CDR1 is SGHRS and CDR2 is YFSETQ. The V and J ends lost 3 bases and 7 bases respectively, with 17 bases between them. The CDR3 has 14 residues.

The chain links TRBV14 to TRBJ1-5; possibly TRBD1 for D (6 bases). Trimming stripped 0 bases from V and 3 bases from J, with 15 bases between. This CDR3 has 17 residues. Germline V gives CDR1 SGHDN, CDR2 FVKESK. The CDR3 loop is CASSQDLRQAFNQPQHF. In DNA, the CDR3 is TGTGCCAGCAGCCAAGATTTGAGACAGGCATTCAATCAGCCCCAGCATTTT.

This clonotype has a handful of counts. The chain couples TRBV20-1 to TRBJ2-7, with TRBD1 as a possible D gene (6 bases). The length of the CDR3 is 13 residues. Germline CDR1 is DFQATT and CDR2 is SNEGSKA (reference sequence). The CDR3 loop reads CSVDSDTSYEQYV. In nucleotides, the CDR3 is TGCAGCGTGGACAGTGATACTTCCTACGAGCAGTACGTC.

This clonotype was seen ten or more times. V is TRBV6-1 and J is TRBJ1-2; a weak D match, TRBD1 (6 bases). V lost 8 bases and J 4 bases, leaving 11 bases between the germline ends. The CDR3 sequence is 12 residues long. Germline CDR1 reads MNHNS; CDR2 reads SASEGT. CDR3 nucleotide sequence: TGTGCCAGCCGGGACAAAGCCTATGGCTACACCTTC. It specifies CASRDKAYGYTF.